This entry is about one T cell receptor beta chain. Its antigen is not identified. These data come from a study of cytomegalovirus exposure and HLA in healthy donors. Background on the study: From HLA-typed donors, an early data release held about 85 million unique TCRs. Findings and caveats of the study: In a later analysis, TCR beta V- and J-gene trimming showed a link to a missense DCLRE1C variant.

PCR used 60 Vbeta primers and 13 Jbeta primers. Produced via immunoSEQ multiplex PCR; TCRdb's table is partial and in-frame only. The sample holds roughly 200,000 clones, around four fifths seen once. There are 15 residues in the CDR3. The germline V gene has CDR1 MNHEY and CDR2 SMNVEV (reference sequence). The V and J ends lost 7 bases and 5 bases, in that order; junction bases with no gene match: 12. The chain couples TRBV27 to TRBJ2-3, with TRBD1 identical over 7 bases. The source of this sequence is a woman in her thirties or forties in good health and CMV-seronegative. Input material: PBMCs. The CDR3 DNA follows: TGTGCCAGCAACTCCCCCGGGACAGTTGGAGATACGCAGTATTTT. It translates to CASNSPGTVGDTQYF.